This T cell receptor beta chain comes out of a study of blood T cell repertoires in COVID-19. Assay used: immunoSEQ multiplex PCR; TCRdb lists only in-frame clones, some missing. This repertoire shows approximately 100,000 clones, approximately 84% found once; its top ten account for 11% to 15%. This CDR3 has 14 residues. Trimming took 2 bases from V and 5 from J; bases not matched to a gene: 5. Germline CDR1 and CDR2: SNHLY and FYNNEI. The chain links TRBV2 to TRBJ1-2; 7 nucleotides agree with TRBD1. The specimen sequenced was peripheral blood. The TCR comes from a woman aged 55 to 70 with acute or convalescent COVID-19. The CDR3 nucleotides are TGTGCCAGCAGTGAAATCAGGGGGAGGTATGGCTACACCTTC. Residues: CASSEIRGRYGYTF.